The 8 T cell receptor beta chains reported below all come from one sample, sequenced in a study of PD-L1 blockade in urothelial cancer. Assay used: immunoSEQ multiplex PCR; TCRdb lists only in-frame clones, some missing. Of some 47,000 clones in the sample, around 80% were seen once. The sequencing used PBMCs, collected around atezolizumab (anti-PD-L1) treatment. The receptors here all came from a man between 65 and 80 years old with urothelial cancer.

This clone was recorded once. The V and J genes are TRBV19 and TRBJ1-5, with D uncertain. CDR1 and CDR2 from the germline V gene are LNHDA and SQIVND (reference sequence). CDR3 size: 15 residues. Trimming removed 7 bases at V and 2 bases at J, with 15 bases between. CDR3 sequence: CASNKGREGNQPQHF. The CDR3 nucleotides are TGTGCCAGTAACAAAGGGAGAGAGGGCAATCAGCCCCAGCATTTT. Together with reference TRBV19 and TRBJ1-5, the CDR3 gives the full variable domain: DGGITQSPKYLFRKEGQNVTLSCEQNLNHDAMYWYRQDPGQGLRLIYYSQIVNDFQKGDIAEGYSVSREKKESFPLTVTSAQKNPTAFYLCASNKGREGNQPQHFGDGTRLSIL.

The chain combines TRBV27 with TRBJ2-1, with 9 bases identical to TRBD1. Trimming took 2 bases from V and 7 from J; bases not matched to a gene: 6. This CDR3 has 15 residues. Looked up from germline, CDR1 is MNHEY and CDR2 is SMNVEV (reference sequence). The CDR3 sequence: CASSLLGQGANEQFF. CDR3 coding DNA: TGTGCCAGCAGTTTACTGGGACAGGGAGCGAATGAGCAGTTCTTC.

This clone was observed a single time. The chain employs TRBV9 and TRBJ2-2; the D gene is possibly TRBD2 (5 bases). Trimming removed 3 bases at V and 1 base at J, with 10 bases between. This CDR3 contains 15 residues. Germline CDR1 and CDR2: SGDLS and YYNGEE. CDR3 protein: CASSAGLLNTGELFF. The CDR3 DNA reads TGTGCCAGCAGCGCCGGACTCCTGAACACCGGGGAGCTGTTTTTT.

The chain employs TRBV2 and TRBJ2-7; D is ambiguous. V gave up 5 bases and J gave up 3 bases, with 11 bases separating them. Germline-derived CDR1 and CDR2 are SNHLY and FYNNEI. The CDR3 totals 13 residues. The CDR3 sequence: CASSPDSVYEQYF. DNA of the CDR3: TGTGCCAGCAGTCCAGACTCGGTCTACGAGCAGTACTTC.

This clone was counted a single time. The J gene is TRBJ2-3, the V gene TRBV28, with D possibly TRBD2 on 7 matching bases. The V end lost 5 bases, the J end lost 4 bases, and 22 bases lay between the germline ends. Germline-derived CDR1 and CDR2 are MDHEN and SYDVKM. The CDR3 extends over 17 amino acids. The DNA of the CDR3 is TGTGCCAGCAGTGGGGTTTCGGGGGCGGGAGTGTCAGATACGCAGTATTTT. Translated, it gives CASSGVSGAGVSDTQYF.

This chain joins TRBV6-1 and TRBJ1-4; D may be TRBD1 (6 bases). Germline V gene sequence: CDR1 MNHNS, CDR2 SASEGT. The CDR3 is 16 amino acids. Trimming left V 2 bases short and J 8 bases short, with 18 bases between. CDR3 amino acids: CASSEYRDTRWEKLFF. The CDR3 coding sequence is TGTGCCAGCAGTGAATACAGGGACACCAGATGGGAAAAACTGTTTTTT.

The sample holds a few counts of this clone. The chain joins TRBV6-5 to TRBJ1-5, with a tentative D call TRBD1 (6 bases). This CDR3 region has 16 residues. Trimming removed 4 bases from V and 6 bases from J, with 19 bases in between. Germline values: CDR1 MNHEY, CDR2 SVGAGI. This CDR3 reads CASSSISTRTVQPQHF. The CDR3 DNA is TGTGCCAGCAGTTCCATATCCACGAGGACAGTTCAGCCCCAGCATTTT.

This clone was seen only once. The rearrangement links TRBV28 to TRBJ2-7; no reliable D call. Germline V CDR1 and CDR2: MDHEN, SYDVKM. This CDR3 contains 15 residues. The V gene lost 3 bases and the J gene lost 5 bases, with 17 bases spanning the gap. The DNA for the CDR3 is TGTGCCAGCAGTTTCTCGACTCGGTACCTCGACGAGCAGTACTTC. Translated, it gives CASSFSTRYLDEQYF. Looking up the rest from reference TRBV28 and TRBJ2-7 gives the full variable domain: DVKVTQSSRYLVKRTGEKVFLECVQDMDHENMFWYRQDPGLGLRLIYFSYDVKMKEKGDIPEGYSVSREKKERFSLILESASTNQTSMYLCASSFSTRYLDEQYFGPGTRLTVT.